A single sample gave rise to the 26 T cell receptor beta chains below, sequenced in a study of T cell repertoires in cytomegalovirus infection (dated by TCRdb to about 2019). Reads for this sample came from an Illumina HiSeq 1500. The public reads were reprocessed in TCRdb via fastp at Q25 and MiXCR, keeping in-frame beta chains. Entries are consolidated by CDR3 protein sequence, retaining the most common genes and DNA. The sample has about 460,000 distinct CDR3 sequences on record, approximately 10% of them singletons. 10% to 13% of the sample comes from the top ten. Input material: PBMCs. Source of these receptors: a human donor in good health (CMV status not recorded). Some clones in this sample may be carry-over from other donors' samples.

This clonotype has ten or more counts. The gene calls are TRBV11-2 and TRBJ2-7, with a possible D match to TRBD2 (5 bases). This CDR3 contains 15 residues. CDR1 and CDR2 (germline): SGHAT, FQNNGV. The ends were cut back, 0 bases at V and 3 bases at J, with 12 bases in the middle. CDR3 DNA: TGTGCCAGCAGCTTAGAGGGCGACTACCTCTACGAGCAGTACTTC. It is translated as CASSLEGDYLYEQYF.

The gene calls are TRBV14 and TRBJ2-5; 8 bases map to TRBD1. CDR1 SGHDN and CDR2 FVKESK come from the germline V gene. The V and J ends lost 4 bases and 1 base, in that order; junction bases with no gene match: 2. This CDR3 comprises 14 residues. The CDR3 bases are TGTGCCAGCAGCCTACAGGGGGTCCAAGAGACCCAGTACTTC. It translates to CASSLQGVQETQYF.

This chain connects TRBV9 to TRBJ2-7; D is perhaps TRBD2 (5 bases). The V end was cut by 0 bases, the J end by 7 bases, with 14 bases between. The CDR3 has 14 residues. The germline CDR1 and CDR2 sequences are SGDLS and YYNGEE. The CDR3: CASSVEMIPGEQYF. For the CDR3, the DNA is TGTGCCAGCAGCGTAGAAATGATTCCGGGGGAGCAGTACTTC.

This clonotype has more than one count but fewer than ten. The chain carries TRBV6-2 or TRBV6-3 and TRBJ2-3; D ambiguous. Trimming took 6 bases from V and 9 from J, leaving 13 bases between them. The CDR3 is 12 amino acids. Germline CDR1 MNHEY, CDR2 SVGEGT. The CDR3 coding sequence is TGTGCCAGCAGCTCCTCGGGCCCGACGCAGTATTTT. Residues: CASSSSGPTQYF.

This clonotype was recorded at least ten times. The J gene is TRBJ1-2, the V gene TRBV6-1, with TRBD1 matching over 8 bases. The J segment lost 8 bases and the V segment lost 4 bases, leaving 15 bases of the junction unmatched. Germline assignment: CDR1 MNHNS and CDR2 SASEGT. The CDR3 consists of 16 residues. In DNA form, the CDR3 reads TGTGCCAGCAGTGGGGTCGACAGGGGCGATGGGCCCGGCTACACCTTC. Amino acids: CASSGVDRGDGPGYTF.

The chain recombines TRBV7-9 with TRBJ1-2; D gene unclear. Germline assignment: CDR1 SEHNR and CDR2 FQNEAQ (reference sequence). The CDR3 is 14 residues long. Trimming pared 0 bases from V and 4 bases from J, leaving 9 bases between. CDR3 residues: CASSLARRSYGYTF. The CDR3 DNA follows: TGTGCCAGCAGCTTAGCGCGAAGAAGCTATGGCTACACCTTC.

In its sample, this clonotype was seen many times. This chain links TRBV4-2 with TRBJ2-7; D is undetermined. There are 15 residues in the CDR3. Per the germline V gene, CDR1 is LGHNA and CDR2 is YNFKEQ. V gave up 3 bases and J gave up 0 bases, with 12 bases separating them. The CDR3 DNA is TGTGCCAGCAGCCACGGCGGCGCGAGCTCCTACGAGCAGTACTTC. Amino acids: CASSHGGASSYEQYF.

This clonotype was detected ten times or more. The gene calls are TRBV19 and TRBJ1-3, with TRBD1 matching over 8 bases. Germline CDR1 and CDR2: LNHDA and SQIVND (reference sequence). V lost 6 bases, J lost 2 bases, and 6 bases stayed unmatched. The CDR3 covers 15 residues. The CDR3 spells CASRLDRDPGNTIYF. The DNA of the CDR3 is TGTGCCAGTAGATTGGACAGGGACCCTGGAAACACCATATATTTT.

In its sample, this clonotype was seen many times. The chain recombines TRBV7-8 with TRBJ2-1; 11 bases are shared with TRBD2. Germline CDR1 reads SGHVS; CDR2 reads FQNEAQ. This CDR3 contains 18 residues. After removal of 1 base from V and 6 bases from J, the junction contained 11 bases not matched to a gene. The CDR3: CASSLGVIAGGPGNEQFF. The CDR3 nucleotides read TGTGCCAGCAGCTTAGGGGTAATAGCGGGAGGGCCGGGCAATGAGCAGTTCTTC.

The rearrangement joins TRBV19 to TRBJ1-1; TRBD1 agrees at 7 bases. The V gene's germline CDR1 is LNHDA and CDR2 SQIVND (reference sequence). The ends lost 5 bases at V and 3 bases at J; junction bases unmatched: 9. The CDR3 is made up of 15 amino acids. The CDR3 is CASSFRGRTDTEAFF. The DNA of the CDR3 is TGTGCCAGTAGTTTTAGGGGGCGGACGGACACTGAAGCTTTCTTT. The full variable domain, completed using reference TRBV19 and TRBJ1-1, is DGGITQSPKYLFRKEGQNVTLSCEQNLNHDAMYWYRQDPGQGLRLIYYSQIVNDFQKGDIAEGYSVSREKKESFPLTVTSAQKNPTAFYLCASSFRGRTDTEAFFGQGTRLTVV.

The sample holds many counts of this clonotype. The chain links TRBV29-1 to TRBJ2-1; no definite D call. Germline lookup yields CDR1 SQVTM and CDR2 ANQGSEA. The V end lost 3 bases, the J end lost 9 bases, and 15 bases lay between the germline ends. This CDR3 has 13 amino acids. The CDR3 nucleotides are TGCAGCGTTGACCTAGGACCAGCTAGTGAGCAGTTCTTC. Its protein is CSVDLGPASEQFF.

V usage is TRBV20-1 and J usage is TRBJ2-3; 10 bases map to TRBD2. V shed 6 bases and J 0 bases; nucleotides not matched to a gene: 6. The CDR3 consists of 15 residues. Germline V gives CDR1 DFQATT, CDR2 SNEGSKA (reference sequence). The CDR3 here is CSATRTSGSTDTQYF. For the CDR3, the DNA is TGCAGTGCGACCCGGACTAGCGGCAGCACAGATACGCAGTATTTT.

At least ten counts were recorded for this clonotype. The V gene is TRBV7-2, the J gene TRBJ1-1, with 7 bases fitting TRBD1. The CDR3 is 13 residues long. The ends lost 7 bases at V and 4 bases at J; junction bases unmatched: 6. CDR1 is SGHTA, CDR2 FQGNSA, per germline. The CDR3 here is CASKGGAGTEAFF. The CDR3 nucleotides are TGTGCCAGCAAAGGGGGCGCGGGCACTGAAGCTTTCTTT.

Ten or more counts support this clonotype. This chain links TRBV4-2 with TRBJ2-7, with D unclear. The germline V gene encodes CDR1 LGHNA and CDR2 YNFKEQ. V was trimmed by 0 bases and J by 6 bases, leaving 9 bases between them. The length of the CDR3 is 13 residues. For the CDR3, the DNA is TGTGCCAGCAGCCAAGAGTGGGATGGCGAGCAGTACTTC. Protein sequence: CASSQEWDGEQYF.

This clonotype appeared many times. The chain combines TRBV7-8 with TRBJ2-1; no firm D call. This CDR3 contains 14 residues. The V gene's germline CDR1 is SGHVS and CDR2 FQNEAQ. Trimming left V 1 base short and J 5 bases short, with 9 bases between. The CDR3, as DNA: TGTGCCAGCAGCTTAGTGGGCAGCCACAATGAGCAGTTCTTC. Its translation: CASSLVGSHNEQFF.

This clonotype was detected ten times or more. The chain has TRBV7-3 and TRBJ2-3; 7 bases are a match to TRBD1. The CDR3 consists of 14 residues. Germline loops: CDR1 SGHTA, CDR2 FQGTGA. V lost 5 bases, J lost 3 bases, and 5 bases stayed unmatched. This CDR3 is CASSQTTGTDTQYF. DNA for the CDR3: TGTGCCAGCAGCCAAACGACAGGGACAGATACGCAGTATTTT.

This sequence joins TRBV30 and TRBJ2-2; the D is unclear. V lost 4 bases, J lost 1 base, and 13 bases lay in between. This CDR3 comprises 15 residues. Germline CDR1 reads GTSNPN; CDR2 reads SVGIG (reference sequence). The CDR3 sequence is CAWKLWRRNTGELFF. The CDR3 nucleotides are TGTGCCTGGAAGCTTTGGCGCCGGAACACCGGGGAGCTGTTTTTT. Combining the CDR3 with reference TRBV30 and TRBJ2-2 gives the whole variable domain SQTIHQWPATLVQPVGSPLSLECTVEGTSNPNLYWYRQAAGRGLQLLFYSVGIGQISSEVPQNLSASRPQDRQFILSSKKLLLSDSGFYLCAWKLWRRNTGELFFGEGSRLTVL.

This chain uses TRBV3-1 with TRBJ1-1; no clear D gene. This CDR3 is 13 amino acids long. The V gene's germline CDR1 is LGHDT and CDR2 YNNKEL (reference sequence). Trimming left V 1 base short and J 4 bases short, with 7 bases between. The CDR3 spells CASSQVGSTEAFF. DNA for the CDR3: TGTGCCAGCAGCCAAGTAGGTTCCACTGAAGCTTTCTTT.

This clonotype was seen many times. The CDR3, as DNA: TGTGCCAGCAGAGACACGAGCTCTGGAAACACCATATATTTT. It yields the protein CASRDTSSGNTIYF. The chain employs TRBV7-6 and TRBJ1-3; no reliable D call. In germline, CDR1 is SGHVS, CDR2 FNYEAQ. V lost 6 bases and J lost 0, with 9 bases in between. The CDR3 extends over 14 amino acids.

This sequence joins TRBV2 and TRBJ1-2, with 8 bases fitting TRBD1. The CDR3 has 14 residues. Per the germline V gene, CDR1 is SNHLY and CDR2 is FYNNEI. V shed 3 bases and J 4 bases; nucleotides not matched to a gene: 4. CDR3 DNA sequence: TGTGCCAGCAGTGACTGGACAGGGTCCTATGGCTACACCTTC. Translation: CASSDWTGSYGYTF.

This clonotype was counted at least ten times. The chain joins TRBV7-9 to TRBJ2-3; TRBD2 matches 11 bases. This CDR3 spans 17 amino acids. V lost 5 bases, J lost 2 bases, and 9 bases stayed unmatched. Germline V gives CDR1 SEHNR, CDR2 FQNEAQ (reference sequence). The CDR3 loop is CASSPRLAGHNTDTQYF. CDR3 in DNA: TGTGCCAGCAGCCCGAGACTAGCGGGGCACAACACAGATACGCAGTATTTT.

This clonotype has ten or more counts. The rearrangement uses TRBV7-2 and TRBJ2-6, with a possible D match to TRBD1 (6 bases). This CDR3 comprises 16 residues. Germline CDR1 reads SGHTA; CDR2 reads FQGNSA. V was trimmed by 2 bases and J by 4 bases, leaving 12 bases between them. The CDR3 bases are TGTGCCAGCAGCTTAACAGGGTCGGCAGGGGCCAACGTCCTGACTTTC. Its protein product is CASSLTGSAGANVLTF.

This clonotype was counted between two and nine times. V usage is TRBV23-1 and J usage is TRBJ2-7; 11 bases map to TRBD1. TRBV23-1 is recorded as an ORF, its role being uncertain. V lost 9 bases, J lost 3 bases, and 4 bases stayed unmatched. There are 13 residues in the CDR3. The CDR3 DNA sequence: TGCGCCAGAAGGACAGGGGGCTTCTACGAGCAGTACTTC. Its protein product is CARRTGGFYEQYF.

The CDR3 coding sequence is TGCAGTGCTAGTGGGTTCGCTGAAGCTTTCTTT. Its translation: CSASGFAEAFF. The rearrangement joins TRBV20-1 to TRBJ1-1; D uncertain. The V end lost 3 bases, the J end lost 6 bases, and 8 bases lay between the germline ends. Germline lookup yields CDR1 DFQATT and CDR2 SNEGSKA (reference sequence). There are 11 residues in the CDR3.

In its sample, this clonotype was seen many times. The rearrangement links TRBV11-2 to TRBJ1-4; D may be TRBD1 (5 bases). The CDR3 runs 12 residues. The germline V gene encodes CDR1 SGHAT and CDR2 FQNNGV. Trimming pared 5 bases from V and 8 bases from J, leaving 9 bases between. The CDR3 reads CASSPGPEKLFF. CDR3 bases: TGTGCCAGCAGCCCGGGACCAGAAAAACTGTTTTTT. Variable domain in full (rest from reference TRBV11-2 and TRBJ1-4): EAGVAQSPRYKIIEKRQSVAFWCNPISGHATLYWYQQILGQGPKLLIQFQNNGVVDDSQLPKDRFSAERLKGVDSTLKIQPAKLEDSAVYLCASSPGPEKLFFGSGTQLSVL.

This clonotype was seen many times. This chain joins TRBV6-2 or TRBV6-3 and TRBJ1-6; D remains ambiguous. Germline CDR1 is MNHEY and CDR2 is SVGEGT. V was cut by 6 bases and J by 5 bases, with 17 bases left in between. The CDR3 extends over 16 amino acids. The CDR3: CASSLGRALNNSPLHF. The CDR3 DNA reads as TGTGCCAGCAGCCTCGGGCGGGCCCTCAATAATTCACCCCTCCACTTT.